The rows below give T cell receptor beta chains drawn from one sample of a study of control samples from healthy donors and cancer patients. TCRdb's table, derived via immunoSEQ multiplex PCR, lists solely in-frame clones and lacks some. Here the sample spans fewer than 200,000 clones, 96% being singletons. Specimen: blood. Every receptor here comes from a woman aged 25 to 45 in good health. Each CDR3 is given with its conserved first and last residue. A D gene is named only where the DNA matches it firmly.

D gene | J gene | V gene | CDR3 DNA | CDR3 protein
NA | TRBJ2-5 | TRBV11-3 | TGTGCCAGCAGCTCGGAGGGAGAGACCCAGTACTTC | CASSSEGETQYF
TRBD1 | TRBJ1-2 | TRBV30 | TGTGCCTGGAGTTCATACCCCGGGACAGGGGATCAGTATGGCTACACCTTC | CAWSSYPGTGDQYGYTF
NA | TRBJ2-7 | TRBV6-6 | TGTGCCAGCAGTTACCGTAACGGATACGAGCAGTACTTC | CASSYRNGYEQYF
NA | TRBJ1-4 | TRBV5-1 | TGCGCCAGCAGCTTGGAGGGGCGCGGGGGTGAAAAACTGTTTTTT | CASSLEGRGGEKLFF
NA | TRBJ2-7 | TRBV5-4 | TGTGCCAGCAGCCGAACCCAGGGGTCTAACTACGAGCAGTACTTC | CASSRTQGSNYEQYF
NA | TRBJ1-3 | TRBV4-1 | TGCGCCAGCAGCCAACGGAACCCCCTCTCTGGAAACACCATATATTTT | CASSQRNPLSGNTIYF
NA | TRBJ1-5 | TRBV6-6 | TGTGCCAGCAGTTACGTGCAGGATCAGCCCCAGCATTTT | CASSYVQDQPQHF
NA | TRBJ1-2 | TRBV6-2/TRBV6-3 | TGTGCCAGCAGTACCCCAGGGAACTATGGCTACACCTTC | CASSTPGNYGYTF
NA | TRBJ1-6 | TRBV3-1/TRBV3-2 | TGTGCCAGCAGCCAAGGACAGGTCAATAATTCACCCCTCCACTTT | CASSQGQVNNSPLHF
NA | TRBJ2-7 | TRBV10-3 | TGTGCCATCAGCGGTACGGGGCTGGGAGGACCGTCGTACGAGCAGTACTTC | CAISGTGLGGPSYEQYF
NA | TRBJ2-7 | TRBV11-2 | TGTGCCAGCAGCTTTTACAGGGAAGGCGAGCAGTACTTC | CASSFYREGEQYF
TRBD1 | TRBJ1-5 | TRBV6-1 | TGTGCCAGCACGGACAGGGGGCGCTTTCAGCCCCAGCATTTT | CASTDRGRFQPQHF
NA | TRBJ2-2 | TRBV19 | TGTGCCAGTAGTGGGCGCAGGGTAGACAACGGGGAGCTGTTTTTT | CASSGRRVDNGELFF
NA | TRBJ2-7 | TRBV14 | TGTGCCAGCAGCCAACAGCAAGGCCCCTACGAGCAGTACTTC | CASSQQQGPYEQYF
TRBD1 | TRBJ2-1 | TRBV5-5 | TGTGCCAGCAGCTTGGGGATAGGACAGGGTATCGATGAGCAGTTCTTC | CASSLGIGQGIDEQFF
NA | TRBJ2-1 | TRBV6-2/TRBV6-3 | TGTGCCAGCAGTTACTCCCAAGGGGGGACCCTCTACAATGAGCAGTTCTTC | CASSYSQGGTLYNEQFF
NA | TRBJ2-5 | TRBV5-6 | TGTGCCAGCAGCTTCCTTGCTCGAGAATCGGAGACCCAGTACTTC | CASSFLARESETQYF
NA | TRBJ1-1 | TRBV3-1/TRBV3-2 | TGTGCCAGCAGCCCCTATACCCCCTGGACAGCGAACACTGAAGCTTTCTTT | CASSPYTPWTANTEAFF
TRBD2 | TRBJ2-1 | TRBV3-1/TRBV3-2 | TGTGCCAGCAGCAGACGGGGGGACAATGAGCAGTTCTTC | CASSRRGDNEQFF
NA | TRBJ1-1 | TRBV19 | TGTGCCAGTAGCCAGATTCGGGGCAGGGGAACTAGTGAAGCTTTCTTT | CASSQIRGRGTSEAFF